A single sample is the source of the 16 T cell receptor beta chains below, sequenced in a study of breast tumors, draining lymph nodes, adjacent tissues. The lymph nodes were axillary draining lymph nodes from breast cancer patients. TCRdb re-called the multiplex PCR reads through MiXCR, storing one row per CDR3 protein. The sample lists 270,000 or so distinct CDR3 sequences, under 35% seen once, with around 1% in the top ten. The sequenced sample was axillary lymph node tissue. These receptors came from a female donor with breast cancer. Some clones in this sample may be carry-over from other donors' samples.

In its sample, this clonotype was seen many times. This chain's CDR3 is CASSHLLAGDRDEQFF. The CDR3 DNA follows: TGTGCCAGCAGCCACCTTCTAGCGGGAGATCGAGATGAGCAGTTCTTC. V usage is TRBV14 and J usage is TRBJ2-1; the match to TRBD2 covers 10 bases. Trimming removed 3 bases from V and 8 bases from J; junction bases left unmatched: 10. Germline V gene data show CDR1 as SGHDN and CDR2 as FVKESK. CDR3 length: 16 amino acids.

This clonotype showed up just once. This may come from a read error, since a much larger clone is one base off. This chain links TRBV4-1 with TRBJ2-3; tentatively, D is TRBD1 (5 bases). In germline, CDR1 is MGHRA, CDR2 YSYEKL. This CDR3 is 15 amino acids long. As DNA, the CDR3 is TGCGCCAGCAGCCAAAAGGGCTATGACACAGGTACGCAGTATTTT. Translation gives CASSQKGYDTGTQYF.

This clonotype came up once. The conserved phenylalanine or tryptophan normally closing the CDR3 is absent here, so this likely arose from a read error. This rearrangement joins TRBV5-1 to TRBJ1-2, with TRBD1 as a possible D gene (6 bases). CDR3 length: 14 amino acids. Germline V gene data show CDR1 as SGHRS and CDR2 as YFSETQ. Trimming cost V 4 bases and J 1 base, with 11 bases left between them. CDR3 residues: CASSLRQDNYGYTP. In nucleotides, the CDR3 is TGCGCCAGCAGCCTCCGACAGGATAACTATGGCTACACCCCC.

The gene calls are TRBV6-2 or TRBV6-3 and TRBJ2-7; D possibly corresponds to TRBD1 (5 bases). CDR3 size: 17 residues. Germline V lookup: CDR1 MNHEY, CDR2 SVGEGT. The V end was cut by 0 bases, the J end by 5 bases, with 20 bases between. The CDR3: CASSYSKGLRSMNEQYF. CDR3 bases: TGTGCCAGCAGTTACTCCAAGGGGCTCCGAAGTATGAACGAGCAGTACTTC.

This clonotype showed up many times. This sequence joins TRBV20-1 and TRBJ2-3; 8 nucleotides match TRBD1. CDR3 size: 15 residues. V shed 0 bases, J shed 2 bases, and the junction held 4 bases outside the gene matches. The germline gives CDR1 DFQATT, CDR2 SNEGSKA (reference sequence). The CDR3 spells CSARDLDRVTDTQYF. The CDR3 DNA reads TGCAGTGCTAGAGATCTGGACAGGGTCACAGATACGCAGTATTTT.

The CDR3 sequence is CASSLGQGANYGYTF. The CDR3 coding sequence is TGTGCCAGCTCTCTTGGACAGGGCGCCAACTATGGCTACACCTTC. V and J are TRBV18 and TRBJ1-2; 8 bases map to TRBD1. J was trimmed by 2 bases and V by 6 bases; bases with no gene match: 8. CDR1 and CDR2 (germline): KGHSH, LQKENI. The CDR3 extends over 15 amino acids.

Only a few counts were recorded for this clonotype. The chain couples TRBV29-1 to TRBJ2-4, with unresolved D. The length of the CDR3 is 13 residues. Germline CDR1 SQVTM, CDR2 ANQGSEA. The germline V and J ends were trimmed by 3 bases and 0 bases, with 6 bases remaining between them. The CDR3 coding sequence is TGCAGCGTTGATGAACTAGCCAAAAACATTCAGTACTTC. This sequence encodes CSVDELAKNIQYF.

This clonotype was seen ten or more times. The chain uses TRBV7-2 and TRBJ2-7; either TRBD1 or TRBD2 may fit D (6 bases each). The germline V gene encodes CDR1 SGHTA and CDR2 FQGNSA. The V gene lost 5 bases and the J gene lost 4 bases, with 18 bases spanning the gap. This CDR3 region has 15 residues. CDR3 in amino acids: CASSQGTWGNYEQYF. CDR3 nucleotide sequence: TGTGCCAGCAGCCAGGGGACTTGGGGGAATTACGAGCAGTACTTC.

Only a few counts were recorded for this clonotype. The chain joins TRBV27 to TRBJ2-7; D not certain. V was shortened by 5 bases and J by 2 bases, with 13 bases between the two germline ends. Germline V gives CDR1 MNHEY, CDR2 SMNVEV (reference sequence). The length of the CDR3 is 14 residues. The CDR3 sequence: CASSPQTLPYEQYF. For the CDR3, the DNA is TGTGCCAGCAGTCCCCAGACGCTCCCCTACGAGCAGTACTTC.

This clonotype showed up just once. This chain links TRBV10-3 with TRBJ1-4; D unclear. V lost 0 bases and J lost 6, with 23 bases in between. The germline V gene encodes CDR1 ENHRY and CDR2 SYGVKD. This CDR3 comprises 19 residues. The CDR3 DNA reads as TGTGCCATCAGTGAGTCGATAAGTTGGCGGGTTCGGGCGGATGAAAAACTGTTTTTT. It yields the protein CAISESISWRVRADEKLFF.

About this clonotype: This clone may be a read error of a much larger clone one base away. Without the conserved terminal phenylalanine or tryptophan, this CDR3 likely stems from a read error. This chain links TRBV27 with TRBJ1-6; no firm D call. The germline CDR1 and CDR2 sequences are MNHEY and SMNVEV (reference sequence). The CDR3 consists of 13 residues. V lost 2 bases to trimming and J lost 9 bases, with 8 bases between them. The CDR3 nucleotides read TGTGCCAGCAGTTTAGGCGTTCGTTCACCCCTCCACCTT. Protein: CASSLGVRSPLHL.

In its sample, this clonotype was seen many times. This rearrangement joins TRBV20-1 to TRBJ2-1; TRBD2 agrees at 10 bases. This CDR3 spans 16 amino acids. Germline V gene sequence: CDR1 DFQATT, CDR2 SNEGSKA (reference sequence). The ends lost 4 bases at V and 8 bases at J; junction bases unmatched: 14. The CDR3 coding sequence is TGCAGTGCTACCCTCGGAATAGCGGGAGGAATCGATGAGCAGTTCTTC. Its translation: CSATLGIAGGIDEQFF.

This clonotype occurred a few times. The CDR3 does not close with the conserved phenylalanine or tryptophan, likely indicating a read error. The chain joins TRBV19 to TRBJ1-5; TRBD1 might be the D (5 bases). Germline CDR1 is LNHDA and CDR2 is SQIVND (reference sequence). The CDR3 loop spans 16 amino acids. V was trimmed by 6 bases and J by 0 bases, leaving 15 bases between them. This CDR3 reads CASRGVGDYSNQPQHS. The CDR3 DNA follows: TGTGCCAGTAGGGGGGTGGGGGATTATAGCAATCAGCCCCAGCATTCT.

This clonotype was counted at least ten times. The rearrangement joins TRBV7-6 to TRBJ1-6; D is unclear. Germline assignment: CDR1 SGHVS and CDR2 FNYEAQ. CDR3 size: 16 residues. The V end lost 3 bases, the J end lost 0 bases, and 9 bases lay between the germline ends. DNA of the CDR3: TGTGCCAGCAGCTTGGGAAAGAGCTCCTATAATTCACCCCTCCACTTT. Translation gives CASSLGKSSYNSPLHF. The full variable domain, with the rest looked up from reference TRBV7-6 and TRBJ1-6, is GAGVSQSPRYKVTKRGQDVALRCDPISGHVSLYWYRQALGQGPEFLTYFNYEAQQDKSGLPNDRFSAERPEGSISTLTIQRTEQRDSAMYRCASSLGKSSYNSPLHFGNGTRLTVT.

The chain joins TRBV25-1 to TRBJ2-3, with D perhaps TRBD2 (6 bases). Trimming removed 8 bases at V and 4 bases at J, with 10 bases between. The CDR3 covers 12 residues. Germline V gene sequence: CDR1 MGHDK, CDR2 SYGVNS. CDR3 nucleotide sequence: TGTGCCAGCGGGAGGTCGGCAGATACGCAGTATTTT. Its translation is CASGRSADTQYF. Combining the CDR3 with reference TRBV25-1 and TRBJ2-3 gives the whole variable domain EADIYQTPRYLVIGTGKKITLECSQTMGHDKMYWYQQDPGMELHLIHYSYGVNSTEKGDLSSESTVSRIRTEHFPLTLESARPSHTSQYLCASGRSADTQYFGPGTRLTVL.

This clonotype was recorded a few times. V is TRBV11-2 and J is TRBJ2-1; possibly TRBD1 for D (5 bases). Germline CDR1 reads SGHAT; CDR2 reads FQNNGV. V lost 0 bases and J 4 bases, leaving 13 bases between the germline ends. This CDR3 region has 16 residues. CDR3 region: CASSLEQVRIYNEQFF. In DNA, the CDR3 is TGTGCCAGCAGCTTAGAACAGGTCCGTATTTACAATGAGCAGTTCTTC.